These 6 T cell receptor beta chains share one sample of origin, sequenced in a study of immune heterogeneity within non-small cell lung tumors. Amplification of TCR beta CDR3 was performed by multiplex PCR with 32 V and 13 J primers. TCRdb reanalysed the multiplex PCR reads using MiXCR and keeps one entry per CDR3 protein. The sample has fewer than 3,000 distinct CDR3 sequences, approximately 24% seen once. Bulk tumor genomic DNA was the template, and each sample received about 600 ng. Surgical sampling yielded several biopsies per primary tumor (spaced far apart). Patients had untreated, newly diagnosed non-small cell lung cancer and underwent curative surgery. The source material was lung tumor tissue. The receptors stem from a female donor with non-small cell lung cancer.

Relative to its sample, this clonotype is large. The V call is TRBV20-1, the J call TRBJ2-7; TRBD2 matches at 9 bases. V gave up 6 bases and J gave up 6 bases; unmatched junction bases: 3. There are 11 residues in the CDR3. Germline CDR1 and CDR2: DFQATT and SNEGSKA (reference sequence). The CDR3 reads CSAAGGGEQYF. As DNA, the CDR3 is TGCAGTGCAGCGGGAGGAGGCGAGCAGTACTTC.

The chain joins TRBV20-1 to TRBJ2-7, with TRBD2 identical over 8 bases. CDR3 length: 17 residues. The V and J ends lost 3 bases and 0 bases, in that order; junction bases with no gene match: 13. Looked up from germline, CDR1 is DFQATT and CDR2 is SNEGSKA (reference sequence). The CDR3 loop reads CSASALAGAEFSYEQYF. The DNA for the CDR3 is TGCAGTGCTAGTGCTCTAGCGGGTGCCGAGTTCTCCTACGAGCAGTACTTC.

The genes are TRBV20-1 and TRBJ2-1, with D hard to call. The CDR3 covers 11 residues. Germline loops: CDR1 DFQATT, CDR2 SNEGSKA (reference sequence). The V gene lost 5 bases and the J gene lost 7 bases, with 9 bases spanning the gap. CDR3: CSAGWANEQFF. The DNA for the CDR3 is TGCAGTGCTGGGTGGGCGAATGAGCAGTTCTTC.

In its sample, this clonotype was seen a few times. The chain has TRBV10-3 and TRBJ2-1; unclear D gene. Germline V CDR1 and CDR2: ENHRY, SYGVKD. This CDR3 comprises 14 residues. Trimming removed 9 bases at V and 4 bases at J, with 16 bases between. Here the CDR3 DNA reads TGTGCCATACGACCAGGAAGAGAATACAATGAGCAGTTCTTC. Protein: CAIRPGREYNEQFF.

A few counts support this clonotype. The chain combines TRBV11-2 with TRBJ1-6; D remains unclear. CDR3 length: 15 amino acids. The V gene's germline CDR1 is SGHAT and CDR2 FQNNGV. Trimming left V 5 bases short and J 10 bases short, with 18 bases between. Here the CDR3 DNA reads TGTGCCAGCAGCCCGCAGACGGCCCGGGGATCACCCCTCCACTTT. Residues: CASSPQTARGSPLHF.

This clonotype has just a few counts. The V gene is TRBV2, the J gene TRBJ2-5, with 13 bases matching TRBD2. Trimming removed 6 bases from V and 3 bases from J; junction bases left unmatched: 4. Germline CDR1 is SNHLY and CDR2 is FYNNEI. The CDR3 sequence is 15 residues long. The CDR3 protein is CASSGTSGAKETQYF. The CDR3 nucleotides read TGTGCCAGCAGCGGGACTAGCGGGGCCAAAGAGACCCAGTACTTC. Full variable domain (outside the CDR3, taken from reference TRBV2 and TRBJ2-5): EPEVTQTPSHQVTQMGQEVILRCVPISNHLYFYWYRQILGQKVEFLVSFYNNEISEKSEIFDDQFSVERPDGSNFTLKIRSTKLEDSAMYFCASSGTSGAKETQYFGPGTRLLVL.